These T cell receptor beta chains were read from a single sample in a study of blood T cell repertoires in COVID-19. Some clones are missing from TCRdb's copy, which holds only in-frame ones; the method was immunoSEQ multiplex PCR. The repertoire holds tens of thousands of clones, with around four fifths as singletons. The sample consisted of peripheral blood. All receptors derive from a woman in her 70s with acute or convalescent COVID-19. Each CDR3 is given with its conserved first and last residue. D genes are given only for firm matches. Only part of the rows carry a size: once, few, many, or a class if the clone is expanded.

V gene	J gene	D gene	clone size	CDR3 protein	CDR3 DNA
TRBV2	TRBJ2-3	TRBD2	.	CASSVGAGGSDTQYF	TGTGCCAGCAGTGTAGGAGCGGGGGGGTCAGATACGCAGTATTTT
TRBV5-1	TRBJ2-5	TRBD2	few	CASSLEVAGGPETQYF	TGCGCCAGCAGCTTGGAAGTAGCGGGGGGGCCGGAGACCCAGTACTTC
TRBV14	TRBJ1-2	.	.	CASSRSRGSDGYTF	TGTGCCAGCAGCCGATCAAGGGGGTCTGATGGCTACACCTTC
TRBV7-9	TRBJ1-4	TRBD1	few	CASSSSGTGNEKLFF	TGTGCCAGCAGCTCTTCCGGGACAGGGAATGAAAAACTGTTTTTT
TRBV7-6	TRBJ1-2	.	.	CASSSRQAYGYTF	TGTGCCAGCAGCTCGCGACAGGCCTATGGCTACACCTTC
TRBV24-1	TRBJ2-3	.	once	CATSETGGPVEDTQYF	TGTGCCACCAGTGAAACCGGGGGGCCTGTCGAAGATACGCAGTATTTT
TRBV30	TRBJ1-1	TRBD1	.	CASALRAGGTEAFF	TGTGCCTCGGCTTTGCGGGCAGGGGGCACTGAAGCTTTCTTT
TRBV6-5	TRBJ1-1	TRBD1	.	CASSPGTGGWTEAFF	TGTGCCAGCAGTCCTGGGACAGGGGGCTGGACTGAAGCTTTCTTT
TRBV12-5	TRBJ1-5	TRBD1	.	CASGPAGTGSNQPQHF	TGTGCTAGTGGTCCCGCCGGGACAGGGAGCAATCAGCCCCAGCATTTT
TRBV18	TRBJ1-1	.	.	CASSPQGRGDTEAFF	TGTGCCAGCTCACCCCAGGGGAGGGGGGACACTGAAGCTTTCTTT
TRBV6-6	TRBJ2-7	TRBD1	.	CASSYSRDRGGEQYF	TGTGCCAGCAGTTACTCTCGGGACAGGGGGGGGGAGCAGTACTTC
TRBV6-5	TRBJ1-2	.	once	CASSYPAAPYGYTF	TGTGCCAGCAGTTACCCGGCGGCTCCCTATGGCTACACCTTC
TRBV7-8	TRBJ1-3	.	once	CASSPLRVQGSSGNTIYF	TGTGCCAGCAGCCCCCTAAGGGTACAGGGATCCTCTGGAAACACCATATATTTT
TRBV7-9	TRBJ1-3	.	.	CASSLAGGRERRHTIYF	TGTGCCAGCAGCTTAGCTGGTGGCAGGGAAAGGCGGCACACCATATATTTT
TRBV7-9	TRBJ2-5	.	few	CASRGSGTQYF	TGTGCTTCACGAGGGTCGGGGACCCAGTACTTC
TRBV2	TRBJ2-6	.	.	CASGKQGTGANVLTF	TGTGCCAGCGGAAAGCAGGGAACTGGGGCCAACGTCCTGACTTTC
TRBV20-1	TRBJ1-1	.	.	CSAAPGTEAFF	TGCAGTGCCGCCCCGGGCACTGAAGCTTTCTTT
TRBV7-2	TRBJ2-5	TRBD2	.	CASSSRLAEETQYF	TGTGCCAGCAGCTCGCGACTAGCAGAAGAGACCCAGTACTTC
TRBV9	TRBJ2-5	.	.	CASSVQDSAFQETQYF	TGTGCCAGCAGCGTACAGGACAGCGCTTTCCAAGAGACCCAGTACTTC
TRBV7-8	TRBJ1-6	.	.	CASSPGTTNSPLHF	TGTGCCAGCAGCCCAGGGACAACTAATTCACCCCTCCACTTT
TRBV27	TRBJ1-1	TRBD1	.	CASSPLPGQGRTEAFF	TGTGCCAGCAGTCCCCTCCCCGGACAGGGGAGAACTGAAGCTTTCTTT
TRBV9	TRBJ1-1	TRBD1	.	CASSEGGAMVYTEAFF	TGTGCCAGCAGCGAAGGGGGCGCGATGGTTTACACTGAAGCTTTCTTT
TRBV9	TRBJ2-6	TRBD2	.	CASTRSLAGGSGANVLTF	TGTGCCAGCACCCGTAGTCTAGCGGGGGGGTCTGGGGCCAACGTCCTGACTTTC
TRBV5-6	TRBJ1-2	.	.	CASSYGTSYGYTF	TGTGCCAGCAGCTACGGGACTTCTTATGGCTACACCTTC
TRBV5-1	TRBJ2-3	TRBD1	.	CASSFSRDRGRDTQYF	TGCGCCAGCAGCTTCTCCCGGGACAGGGGAAGAGATACGCAGTATTTT
TRBV30	TRBJ2-3	.	few	CACGMQGSFTDTQYF	TGTGCCTGCGGCATGCAGGGTAGCTTCACAGATACGCAGTATTTT
TRBV4-1	TRBJ1-2	.	.	CASSPGGLPLYGYTF	TGCGCCAGCAGCCCCGGGGGGCTCCCTCTCTATGGCTACACCTTC
TRBV24-1	TRBJ1-1	TRBD1	few	CATGTGYGEAFF	TGTGCCACCGGGACAGGGTACGGTGAAGCTTTCTTT
TRBV5-1	TRBJ2-5	.	.	CASSLAKRRDPQETQYF	TGCGCCAGCAGCTTGGCCAAAAGGCGGGACCCCCAAGAGACCCAGTACTTC
TRBV25-1	TRBJ1-4	.	.	CASSEFQGGRREKLFF	TGTGCCAGCAGTGAATTTCAAGGGGGACGGCGGGAAAAACTGTTTTTT
TRBV15	TRBJ2-1	.	.	CATSMERNAYNEQFF	TGTGCCACCAGCATGGAGAGAAACGCCTACAATGAGCAGTTCTTC
TRBV7-9	TRBJ1-2	.	once	CASIILGIGAYGYTF	TGTGCCAGCATAATTTTAGGTATAGGAGCTTATGGCTACACCTTC
TRBV6-6	TRBJ2-1	TRBD2	.	CASTRAGGRDNEQFF	TGTGCCAGCACCCGAGCGGGGGGCCGGGATAATGAGCAGTTCTTC
TRBV9	TRBJ1-4	.	.	CASSVDSGPNEKLFF	TGTGCCAGCAGCGTAGACTCAGGCCCTAATGAAAAACTGTTTTTT
TRBV2	TRBJ2-6	TRBD1	.	CANQGAGRGGANVLTF	TGTGCCAACCAGGGGGCGGGAAGAGGTGGGGCCAACGTCCTGACTTTC
TRBV18	TRBJ1-6	.	few	CASSPSQGDNSPLHF	TGTGCCAGCTCACCGTCGCAGGGTGATAATTCACCCCTCCACTTT
TRBV9	TRBJ1-5	TRBD1	.	CASSPGQNKNQPQHF	TGTGCCAGCAGCCCGGGACAGAACAAGAATCAGCCCCAGCATTTT
TRBV7-9	TRBJ1-2	TRBD1	.	CASSLPRQGDNQNYGYTF	TGTGCCAGCAGCTTACCGCGGCAGGGGGACAACCAAAACTATGGCTACACCTTC
TRBV7-8	TRBJ2-5	.	.	CASSFWGAQYF	TGTGCCAGCAGCTTCTGGGGGGCCCAGTACTTC
TRBV6-5	TRBJ1-1	.	.	CASTTDRNTEAFF	TGTGCCAGCACCACGGACAGGAACACTGAAGCTTTCTTT
TRBV11-1	TRBJ2-5	TRBD1	.	CASSPRRTGQETQYF	TGTGCCAGCAGTCCCCGGAGGACAGGGCAAGAGACCCAGTACTTC
TRBV11-2	TRBJ1-2	TRBD1	.	CASSLDRGYGYTF	TGTGCCAGCAGCTTGGACAGGGGATATGGCTACACCTTC
TRBV6-5	TRBJ2-2	.	.	CASRWRAGELFF	TGTGCCAGCAGGTGGAGGGCCGGGGAGCTGTTTTTT
TRBV27	TRBJ1-2	TRBD1	few	CASSSHGQGHYGYTF	TGTGCCAGCAGTTCGCATGGACAGGGTCACTATGGCTACACCTTC